This entry describes one T cell receptor beta chain. This entry belongs to a study of blood T cell repertoires in COVID-19. The ends were cut back, 5 bases at V and 2 bases at J, with 16 bases in the middle. CDR1 is SGHRS and CDR2 is YFSETQ in the germline V gene. The CDR3 sequence is 15 residues long. Authors' analysis steps: Using reference gene primer amplification, nucleated cell counts were estimated. Produced via immunoSEQ multiplex PCR; TCRdb's table is partial and in-frame only. V and J calls and clone size are given by that table; D and trimming were obtained from the DNA. The sample has about 120,000 clones; approximately 82% are singletons.

This clonotype originated in a man between 60 and 75 years old with acute or convalescent COVID-19. Sequenced sample: peripheral blood. The genes are TRBV5-1 and TRBJ1-1; weak D call: TRBD1 (6 bases). In DNA, the CDR3 is TGCGCCAGCAGGTTCTCGGTGGGGGCAAACACTGAAGCTTTCTTT. Its protein product is CASRFSVGANTEAFF.